What follows describes a single T cell receptor (beta chain). There is no known antigen for this receptor. Nothing much larger sits one base from this clone, and base qualities are not available. Sequences SNHLY (CDR1) and FYNNEI (CDR2) are obtained from the germline V gene. V ends up 4 bases short and J 8 bases short, with an unmatched junction base count of 9. The CDR3 runs 14 residues from the cysteine to the phenylalanine. Only the CDR3 part of the read is kept: 42 bases, read in frame from the first base. Participants in the prospective study were enrolled through a virtual design, were aged 18 to 89 years, and lived in some 24 United States geographic areas. In the prospective study, cohorts were assigned on the basis of participant-reported clinical history obtained from a screening survey and a study questionnaire. Recovered participants in ImmuneRACE Cohort 3 were defined as having two consecutive negative NP/OP PCR tests, clearance from a healthcare professional, or resolution of symptoms. Mobile phlebotomists in the prospective study collected whole blood, serum and a nasopharyngeal or oropharyngeal swab from every participant. Over a roughly 2-month period, participants in the prospective study had the option of providing additional blood draws and questionnaires. Prospective study blood samples were shipped either frozen or at room temperature before DNA extraction.

TCRbeta CDR3 regions were amplified from genomic DNA using the immunoSEQ Assay, a bias-controlled multiplex PCR. Per the original workflow: Nucleated cell counts per sample were estimated from amplification of reference gene primers within the assay. Sequence reads were collapsed and filtered to measure the absolute abundance of every unique TCRbeta CDR3 rearrangement. For each sample, productive Simpson clonality was calculated as the square root of Simpson's diversity index over productive rearrangements. As stored in TCRdb, this immuneACCESS dataset retains in-frame rearrangements with V and J assigned. A fraction of the clones does not appear; measured against another copy, unresolved V genes explain less than half of the discrepancy, and the remainder lacks a known reason. V and J calls plus clone size are reproduced from that table; the DNA served to infer D and trimming. In this sample the table shows some 490,000 clones, about nine tenths of which occur a single time. Roughly 8.5% of the sample rests with the top ten.

The data derive from a study of blood T cell repertoires in COVID-19 (dated by TCRdb to between 2020 and 2021). Regarding the complete study: Samples covering the acute and convalescent phases of COVID-19 were provided by collaborators in the United States, Italy and Spain. The prospective study material was composed of cDNA or gDNA derived from T cells, B-cell-depleted T cells, or PBMCs. Deeply sampled blood TCRbeta repertoires from subjects exposed to, actively infected with, or recovered from COVID-19 were included in the dataset. The repertoires were released in a freely available public database meant as a resource for research on the immune response to SARS-CoV-2. The samples were drawn from the first 160 participants of the ongoing ImmuneRACE study and from more than 1,000 subjects provided by 6 global collaborators. Nearly every sample came with metadata listing a de-identified subject ID, COVID-19 status, age in years and sex. HLA class I and class II types, where available, came from metadata supplied by the sample provider rather than from assay-based typing.

Paper-wide results and their limitations: How much clinical and demographic metadata was included differed by source and by participant, and the metadata was provided uncurated.

The clonotype comes from a woman between 55 and 75 years old who had recovered from COVID-19. The chain is assembled from TRBV2 and TRBJ1-2; TRBD1 fits 8 bases in the junction. The sample taken for sequencing was PBMCs or T cells enriched from blood (not recorded which). For the CDR3, the sequence is CASSATSGGWGYTF. In nucleotides, the sequence is TGTGCCAGCAGTGCCACCTCAGGGGGCTGGGGCTACACCTTC.